The subject of this entry is one T cell receptor (beta chain). Its antigen is as yet unknown. This sample stems from a study of cytomegalovirus exposure and HLA in healthy donors. Study-level findings and limits: Highly shared variants forming one cluster were likely a sequencing artifact. A prior analysis recorded that most TCR beta V segments were productive about 90% or about 30% of the time.

While unrecorded immune exposures were likely, the donors were nominally healthy when sampled. V gave up 2 bases and J gave up 6 bases; unmatched junction bases: 12. This CDR3 has 18 amino acids. CDR1 and CDR2 (germline): MDHEN, SYDVKM. A multiplex PCR was run with 60 Vbeta primers and 13 Jbeta primers. Sequencing used immunoSEQ multiplex PCR; TCRdb keeps in-frame clones, though not all of them. The sample carries about 150,000 clones, 82% recorded once. The rearrangement uses TRBV28 and TRBJ2-3, with 12 bases that match TRBD2. The sequenced sample consisted of PBMCs. The source is a woman between 50 and 59 years old in good health and CMV-seropositive. The CDR3 reads CASSLELGLAGIQDTQYF. CDR3 nucleotide sequence: TGTGCCAGCAGTTTAGAACTTGGACTAGCGGGGATTCAGGATACGCAGTATTTT. The whole variable domain, remainder taken from reference TRBV28 and TRBJ2-3, is DVKVTQSSRYLVKRTGEKVFLECVQDMDHENMFWYRQDPGLGLRLIYFSYDVKMKEKGDIPEGYSVSREKKERFSLILESASTNQTSMYLCASSLELGLAGIQDTQYFGPGTRLTVL.